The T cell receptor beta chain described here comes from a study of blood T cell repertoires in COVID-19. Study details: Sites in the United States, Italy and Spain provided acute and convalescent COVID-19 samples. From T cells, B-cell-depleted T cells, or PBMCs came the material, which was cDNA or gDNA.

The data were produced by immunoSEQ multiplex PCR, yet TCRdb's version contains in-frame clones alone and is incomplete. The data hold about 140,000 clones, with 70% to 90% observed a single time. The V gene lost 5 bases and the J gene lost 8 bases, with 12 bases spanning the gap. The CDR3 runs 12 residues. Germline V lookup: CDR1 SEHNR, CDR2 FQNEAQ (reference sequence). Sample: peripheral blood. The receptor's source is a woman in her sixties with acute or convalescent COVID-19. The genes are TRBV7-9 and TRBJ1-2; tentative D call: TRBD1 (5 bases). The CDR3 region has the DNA TGTGCCAGCAGCCCCCCGACAGCCGGCTACACCTTC. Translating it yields CASSPPTAGYTF.